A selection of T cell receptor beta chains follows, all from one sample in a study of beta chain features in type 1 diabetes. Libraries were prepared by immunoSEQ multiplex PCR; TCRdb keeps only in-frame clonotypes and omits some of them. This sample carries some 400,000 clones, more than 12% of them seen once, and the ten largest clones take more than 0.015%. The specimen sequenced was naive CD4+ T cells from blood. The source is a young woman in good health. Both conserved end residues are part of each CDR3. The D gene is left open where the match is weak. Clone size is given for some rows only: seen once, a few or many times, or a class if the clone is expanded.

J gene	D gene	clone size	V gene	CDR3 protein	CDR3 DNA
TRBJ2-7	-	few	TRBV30	CAWSKLGGTLGHEQYF	TGTGCCTGGAGTAAATTAGGCGGGACCCTGGGCCACGAGCAGTACTTC
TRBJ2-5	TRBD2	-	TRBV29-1	CSGQGLAGRETQYF	TGCAGCGGGCAGGGACTAGCGGGACGGGAGACCCAGTACTTC
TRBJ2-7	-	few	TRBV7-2	CASSLDRGLSHEQYF	TGTGCCAGCAGCTTAGACCGGGGACTGTCCCACGAGCAGTACTTC
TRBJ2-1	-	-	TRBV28	CASSLRSSSSYNEQFF	TGTGCCAGCAGTTTAAGAAGTAGTAGTTCCTACAATGAGCAGTTCTTC
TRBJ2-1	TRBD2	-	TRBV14	CASSQTLAGGYNEQFF	TGTGCCAGCAGCCAAACCCTAGCGGGAGGATACAATGAGCAGTTCTTC
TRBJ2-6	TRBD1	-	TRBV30	CAWSKNRGFATGANVLTF	TGTGCCTGGAGCAAAAACAGGGGTTTTGCTACTGGGGCCAACGTCCTGACTTTC
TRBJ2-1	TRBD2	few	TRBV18	CASSPNRLAGPSYNEQFF	TGTGCCAGCTCACCGAACCGACTAGCGGGACCCTCCTACAATGAGCAGTTCTTC
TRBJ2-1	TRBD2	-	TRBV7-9	CASSLTAGGSSGSYEQFF	TGTGCCAGCAGCTTAACCGCAGGGGGAAGTAGCGGGAGCTATGAGCAGTTCTTC
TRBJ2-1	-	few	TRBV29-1	CSVGGGNEQFF	TGCAGCGTTGGAGGGGGTAATGAGCAGTTCTTC
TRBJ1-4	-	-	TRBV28	CASRSTNEKLFF	TGTGCCAGCAGGTCGACTAATGAAAAACTGTTTTTT
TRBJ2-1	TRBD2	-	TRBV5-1	CASSLRRLVGGSNEQFF	TGCGCCAGCAGCTTGCGTCGGCTCGTGGGCGGGAGCAATGAGCAGTTCTTC
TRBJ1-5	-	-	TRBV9	CASSVSPSTEPQHF	TGTGCCAGCAGCGTATCCCCCAGCACAGAGCCCCAGCATTTT
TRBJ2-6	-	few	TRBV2	CASLRDTQTSGANVLTF	TGTGCCAGCCTGAGGGACACACAGACCTCTGGGGCCAACGTCCTGACTTTC
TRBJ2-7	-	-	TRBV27	CASSFSGRSSYEQYF	TGTGCCAGCAGTTTCAGCGGAAGGAGCTCCTACGAGCAGTACTTC
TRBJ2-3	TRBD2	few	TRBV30	CAWRGAGVDTQYF	TGTGCCTGGAGGGGAGCGGGAGTAGATACGCAGTATTTT
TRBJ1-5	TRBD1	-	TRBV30	CAWRQLGTGTNQPQHF	TGTGCCTGGAGACAACTCGGGACAGGGACAAATCAGCCCCAGCATTTT
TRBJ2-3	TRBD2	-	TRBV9	CASSVVGSGGGTDTQYF	TGTGCCAGCAGCGTAGTCGGATCGGGAGGGGGCACAGATACGCAGTATTTT
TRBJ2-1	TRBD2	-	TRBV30	CAWTRSGAPYNEQFF	TGTGCCTGGACCAGGAGCGGGGCCCCCTACAATGAGCAGTTCTTC
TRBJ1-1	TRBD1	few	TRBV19	CASKIGTERTRDTEAFF	TGTGCCAGTAAGATCGGGACAGAACGCACCCGGGACACTGAAGCTTTCTTT
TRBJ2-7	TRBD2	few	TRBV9	CASSPRLADNYEQYF	TGTGCCAGCAGCCCGAGGCTAGCGGATAACTACGAGCAGTACTTC
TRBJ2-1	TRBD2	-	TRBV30	CACKTSGNNEQFF	TGTGCCTGCAAGACTAGCGGGAACAATGAGCAGTTCTTC
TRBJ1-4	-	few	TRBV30	CAWSATRGYEKLFF	TGTGCCTGGAGTGCCACCCGGGGTTATGAAAAACTGTTTTTT
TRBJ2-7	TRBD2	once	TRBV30	CAWSVGGGTYEQYF	TGTGCCTGGAGTGTCGGCGGGGGGACCTACGAGCAGTACTTC
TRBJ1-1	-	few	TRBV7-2	CASSLRTLNTEAFF	TGTGCCAGCAGCCTAAGGACACTGAACACTGAAGCTTTCTTT
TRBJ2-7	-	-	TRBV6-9	CLLLAAYEQYF	TGTCTCTTACTAGCAGCCTACGAGCAGTACTTC
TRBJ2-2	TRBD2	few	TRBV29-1	CSVSLGRGSVTGELFF	TGCAGCGTGTCCTTGGGGCGGGGGAGTGTCACCGGGGAGCTGTTTTTT
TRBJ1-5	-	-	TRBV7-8	CASSSQGLANQPQHF	TGTGCCAGCAGCTCCCAGGGGCTGGCCAATCAGCCCCAGCATTTT
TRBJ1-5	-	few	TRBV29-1	CSVGGGSNQPQHF	TGCAGCGTTGGTGGAGGGAGCAATCAGCCCCAGCATTTT
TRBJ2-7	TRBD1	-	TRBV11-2	CASSLDRGGYEQYF	TGTGCCAGCAGCCTCGACAGGGGAGGATACGAGCAGTACTTC
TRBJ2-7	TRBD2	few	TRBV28	CASSSLGGESYEQYF	TGTGCCAGCAGTAGTTTGGGAGGGGAGTCCTACGAGCAGTACTTC
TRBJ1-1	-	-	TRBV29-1	CSVIWTANTEAFF	TGCAGCGTTATCTGGACAGCTAACACTGAAGCTTTCTTT
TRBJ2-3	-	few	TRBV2	CASSGQRARTDTQYF	TGTGCCAGCAGTGGGCAGCGGGCTCGGACAGATACGCAGTATTTT
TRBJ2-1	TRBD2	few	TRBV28	CASRPKLAAYNEQFF	TGTGCCAGCAGACCAAAACTAGCGGCTTACAATGAGCAGTTCTTC
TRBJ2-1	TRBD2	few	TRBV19	CASSLAGGASYNEQFF	TGTGCCAGTAGCCTAGCGGGAGGCGCTTCCTACAATGAGCAGTTCTTC
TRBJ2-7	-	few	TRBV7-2	CASSLGAESRGKEQYF	TGTGCCAGCAGCTTAGGGGCTGAAAGCCGGGGTAAAGAGCAGTACTTC
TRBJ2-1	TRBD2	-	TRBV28	CASRLSGMASVF	TGTGCCAGCAGGCTAAGCGGGATGGCCTCTGTCTTC
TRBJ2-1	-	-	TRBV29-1	CSVERAPYNEQFF	TGCAGCGTTGAGCGGGCCCCCTACAATGAGCAGTTCTTC
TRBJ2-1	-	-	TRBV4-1	CASSQAGTRSYNEQFF	TGCGCCAGCAGCCAAGCCGGGACACGCTCCTACAATGAGCAGTTCTTC
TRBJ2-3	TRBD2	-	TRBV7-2	CASSPRVTSGRLTDTQYF	TGTGCCAGCAGCCCCCGTGTGACTAGCGGGAGGCTGACAGATACGCAGTATTTT
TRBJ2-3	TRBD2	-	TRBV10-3	CAISAGGSTDTQYF	TGTGCCATCAGTGCGGGAGGAAGCACAGATACGCAGTATTTT
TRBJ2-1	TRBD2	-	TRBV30	CAWSGGLRGRAFGEQFF	TGTGCCTGGAGTGGGGGTTTGCGCGGGAGGGCCTTTGGTGAGCAGTTCTTC
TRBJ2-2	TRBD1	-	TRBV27	CASSHLDRGGELFF	TGTGCCAGCAGTCACCTGGACAGGGGCGGGGAGCTGTTTTTT
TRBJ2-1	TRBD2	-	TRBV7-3	CASSLVSGTSGRAGEQFF	TGTGCCAGCAGCTTAGTCTCTGGGACTAGCGGGAGGGCCGGTGAGCAGTTCTTC
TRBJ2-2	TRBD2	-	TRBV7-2	CASSRGGTSFTGELFF	TGTGCCAGCAGCCGAGGCGGGACTAGTTTTACCGGGGAGCTGTTTTTT
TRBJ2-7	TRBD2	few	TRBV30	CAWSRGGTREQYF	TGTGCCTGGAGTCGAGGAGGGACTAGGGAGCAGTACTTC
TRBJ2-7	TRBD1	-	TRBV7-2	CASSPRQGRYEQYF	TGTGCCAGCAGCCCCCGACAGGGGAGGTACGAGCAGTACTTC
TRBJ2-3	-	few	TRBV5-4	CASSGQSTDTQYF	TGTGCCAGCAGCGGCCAGAGCACAGATACGCAGTATTTT
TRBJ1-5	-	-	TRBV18	CASSPRGNQPQHF	TGTGCCAGCTCACCGAGGGGGAATCAGCCCCAGCATTTT
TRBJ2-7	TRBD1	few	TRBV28	CASRPGQPYEQYF	TGTGCCAGCAGACCGGGACAGCCATACGAGCAGTACTTC
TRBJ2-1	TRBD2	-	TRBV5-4	CASSLDGGRAAEQFF	TGTGCCAGCAGCTTGGACGGCGGGAGGGCCGCTGAGCAGTTCTTC
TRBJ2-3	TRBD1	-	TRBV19	CASNDRADTQYF	TGTGCCAGTAACGACAGGGCAGATACGCAGTATTTT
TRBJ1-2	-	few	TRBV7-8	CASSLAFGYTF	TGTGCCAGCAGCCTCGCGTTCGGCTACACCTTC
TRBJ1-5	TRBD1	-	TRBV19	CASNPTRTGDSNQPQHF	TGTGCCAGTAATCCGACCAGGACAGGGGATAGCAATCAGCCCCAGCATTTT
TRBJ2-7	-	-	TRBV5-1	CASSLDGGTYEQYF	TGCGCCAGCAGCTTGGATGGCGGTACCTACGAGCAGTACTTC
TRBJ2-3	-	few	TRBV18	CASSPRAGRTDTQYF	TGTGCCAGCTCACCAAGGGCAGGGCGGACAGATACGCAGTATTTT
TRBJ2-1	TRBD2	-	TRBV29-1	CSVLSGRGTYNEQFF	TGCAGCGTTCTTAGCGGGAGGGGAACTTACAATGAGCAGTTCTTC
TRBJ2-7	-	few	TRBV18	CASSPGRQGGMEQYF	TGTGCCAGCTCACCGGGACGACAGGGAGGAATGGAGCAGTACTTC